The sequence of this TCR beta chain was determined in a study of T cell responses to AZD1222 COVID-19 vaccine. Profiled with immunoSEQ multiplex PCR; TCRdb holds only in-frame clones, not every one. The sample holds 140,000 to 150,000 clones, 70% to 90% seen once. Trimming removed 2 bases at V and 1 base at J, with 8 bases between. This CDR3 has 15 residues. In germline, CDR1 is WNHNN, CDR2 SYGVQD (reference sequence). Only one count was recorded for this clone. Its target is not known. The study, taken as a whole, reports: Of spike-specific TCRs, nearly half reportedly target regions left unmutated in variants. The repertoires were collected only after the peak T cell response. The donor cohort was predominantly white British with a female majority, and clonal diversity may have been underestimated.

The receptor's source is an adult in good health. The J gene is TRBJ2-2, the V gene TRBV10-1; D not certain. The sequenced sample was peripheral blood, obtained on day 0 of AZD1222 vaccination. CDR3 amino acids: CASSEVLENTGELFF. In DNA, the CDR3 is TGCGCCAGCAGTGAGGTACTCGAGAACACCGGGGAGCTGTTTTTT.